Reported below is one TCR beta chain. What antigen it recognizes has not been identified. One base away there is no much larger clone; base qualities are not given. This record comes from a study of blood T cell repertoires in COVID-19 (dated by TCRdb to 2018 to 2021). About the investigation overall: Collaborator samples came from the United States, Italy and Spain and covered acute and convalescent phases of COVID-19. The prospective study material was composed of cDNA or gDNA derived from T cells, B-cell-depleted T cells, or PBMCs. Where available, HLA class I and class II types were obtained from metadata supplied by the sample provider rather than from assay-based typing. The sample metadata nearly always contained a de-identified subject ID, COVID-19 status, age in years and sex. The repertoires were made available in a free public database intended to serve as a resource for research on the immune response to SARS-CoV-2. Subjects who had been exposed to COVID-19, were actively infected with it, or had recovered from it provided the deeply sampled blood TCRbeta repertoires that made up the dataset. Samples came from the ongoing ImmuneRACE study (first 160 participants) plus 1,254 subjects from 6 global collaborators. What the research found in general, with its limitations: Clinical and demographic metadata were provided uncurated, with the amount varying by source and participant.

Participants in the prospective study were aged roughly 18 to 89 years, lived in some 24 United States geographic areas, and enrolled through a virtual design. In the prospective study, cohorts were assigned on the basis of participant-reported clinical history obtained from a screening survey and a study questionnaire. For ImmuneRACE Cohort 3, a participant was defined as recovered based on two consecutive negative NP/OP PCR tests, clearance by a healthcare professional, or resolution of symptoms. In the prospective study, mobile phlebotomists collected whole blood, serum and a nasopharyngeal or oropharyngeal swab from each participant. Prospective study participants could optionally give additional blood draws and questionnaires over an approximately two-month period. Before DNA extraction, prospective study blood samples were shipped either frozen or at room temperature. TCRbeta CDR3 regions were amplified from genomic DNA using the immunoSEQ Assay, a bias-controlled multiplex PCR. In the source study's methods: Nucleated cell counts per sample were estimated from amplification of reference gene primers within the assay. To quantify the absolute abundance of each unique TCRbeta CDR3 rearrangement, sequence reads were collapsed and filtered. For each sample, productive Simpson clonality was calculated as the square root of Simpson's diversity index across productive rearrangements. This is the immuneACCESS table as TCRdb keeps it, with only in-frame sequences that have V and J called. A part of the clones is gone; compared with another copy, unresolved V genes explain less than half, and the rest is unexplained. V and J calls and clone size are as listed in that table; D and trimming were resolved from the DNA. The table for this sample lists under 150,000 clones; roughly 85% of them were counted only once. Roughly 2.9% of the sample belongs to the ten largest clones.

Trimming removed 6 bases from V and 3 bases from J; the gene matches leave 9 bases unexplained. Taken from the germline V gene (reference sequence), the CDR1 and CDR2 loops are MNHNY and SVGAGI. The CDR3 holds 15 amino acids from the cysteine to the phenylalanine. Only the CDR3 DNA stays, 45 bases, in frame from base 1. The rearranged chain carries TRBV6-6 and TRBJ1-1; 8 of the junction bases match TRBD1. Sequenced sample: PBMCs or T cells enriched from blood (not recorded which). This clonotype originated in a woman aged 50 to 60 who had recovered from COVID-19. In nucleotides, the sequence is TGTGCCAGCAGGCCTAGACAGGGGCGGGACACTGAAGCTTTCTTT. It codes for CASRPRQGRDTEAFF.